This T cell receptor (beta chain) emerged from a study of T cells after yellow fever vaccination. Study-level results: Across the CD4 and CD8 compartments, a small share of clonotypes was present in both. The secondary response peaked faster, at day 5 versus 15, but was weaker. Re-detected after boosting: most primary clones, 96% of CD4 and 88% of CD8.

In germline, CDR1 is SQVTM, CDR2 ANQGSEA. Trimming took 4 bases from V and 0 from J, leaving 9 bases between them. The CDR3 has 13 amino acids. This clonotype has only a few counts. Its antigen is currently unknown. Synthesis of TCR cDNA relied on 5'RACE template switching, which attached a universal primer site and UMIs. TCRdb reprocessed the 5' RACE reads via MiXCR and lists one record per CDR3 protein. The sample shows about 320,000 distinct CDR3 sequences, 6.8% of them seen only once. This TCR was sampled from a young man who received the YFV17D yellow fever vaccine. This chain joins TRBV29-1 and TRBJ1-2; tentatively, D is TRBD1 (6 bases). The sample was PBMCs, taken approximately 40 days after the first yellow fever vaccination. CDR3 amino acids: CSVVGAANYGYTF. In DNA, the CDR3 is TGCAGCGTTGTGGGGGCCGCTAACTATGGCTACACCTTC.